This T cell receptor beta chain was sequenced in a study of T-cell memory formation after mild COVID-19. This clonotype was counted only a few times. TCR alpha and TCR beta cDNA libraries with sample barcodes and UMIs came from 5'RACE using constant-segment primers. MiXCR, applied by TCRdb to the 5' RACE reads, yields one record per CDR3 protein. Among roughly 560,000 distinct CDR3 sequences listed, about a fifth were seen once. V dropped 1 base and J dropped 4 bases, with 10 bases sitting between them. This CDR3 has 13 amino acids. Germline lookup yields CDR1 SQVTM and CDR2 ANQGSEA. The sequence derives from an adult woman who had mild COVID-19 (a few samples of this study predate the infection). Cell type and time point are not known. The sample was PBMCs or a T cell subset sorted from them (not recorded which). The rearrangement uses TRBV29-1 and TRBJ1-1; no clear D. The CDR3 bases are TGCAGCGTTGAAGGGAGGGTTGGCACTGAAGCTTTCTTT. The encoded protein is CSVEGRVGTEAFF.